This entry describes one T cell receptor beta chain. This clone was detected only once. Its antigen is not yet known. No base quality values were provided; no much bigger clone lies one nucleotide off. Donors were healthy HIV-negative adults with no recently reported acute infections or vaccinations. Only Caucasian adults living in Nashville, Tennessee, USA were represented among the donors. Magnetic negative selection was used to enrich CD4+ T cells, after which naive cells were positively selected on CD45RA and the negative fraction became the memory subset. Blood was obtained by leukapheresis, after which PBMCs were separated by Ficoll-Histopaque density gradient centrifugation and cryopreserved in liquid nitrogen vapor phase. Purity and quantity of every magnetically sorted T cell population were checked by analytical flow cytometry. Genomic DNA was isolated from every sorted fraction and measured by UV absorbance on a Nanodrop 2000c.

TCR CDR3 regions were amplified from genomic DNA by multiplex PCR using the deep immunoSEQ assay. Extracted genomic DNA from each cell subset was spread evenly across all wells of several immunoSEQ 96-well plates, with each plate serving as a replicate. For sorted subsets, approximately 210 ng genomic DNA, equal to 30,000 or so T cell genomes, was loaded into each replicate PCR. Purified libraries were measured with a Qubit 3.0 fluorometer, size-checked on a Bioanalyzer 2100, and measured again with the KAPA Library Quantification kit. Every immunoSEQ 96-well plate was sequenced on a dedicated single-read 150-cycle Illumina NextSeq 550 flow cell. Turning to the authors' computational methods: Because the immunoSEQ output held only junctional sequences and lacked quality scores, the filtering could not match the filtering applied to full-length reads. To assign V/J genes and CDR3, sequences were annotated using PyIR, a Python wrapper for IgBLAST v1.9, with IMGT germline references. Reads were filtered out if the reads had weak V/J assignments (E-value above 1e-6), no CDR3, stop codons, out-of-frame junctions, or ambiguous translated residues. V3J clonotypes were defined by identical inferred V gene, J gene, and CDR3 amino acid sequence. Percentage overlap between repertoires was calculated by dividing the number of shared unique clonotypes by the size of the smaller repertoire. Three approaches were used to assess repertoire richness: RTK rarefaction, the Chao1 estimator, and Recon v2.1 estimates of unobserved clonotypes. Generation probabilities were computed with OLGA for all TCRbeta clonotypes obtained by the gDNA method from a handful of donors. TCRdb carries this immuneACCESS record with in-frame sequences only. Its versions omit some clonotypes, under half of them owing to an unresolved V gene in the studies checked, with the rest unexplained. That table furnishes V, J and clone size, whereas the DNA furnished D and trimming. The sample table shows hundreds of thousands of clones, and approximately 79% are seen once. The ten largest clones add up to 1.8% of the sample.

The data were obtained in a study of shared clonotypes between healthy human individuals (dated by TCRdb to between 2020 and 2021). Regarding the study in general: A few men and two women, aged 18 to 49 years, made up the cohort. For each donor, three plates each were used for CD4 naive and CD4 memory, two plates were used for CD8 naive, and one plate was used for CD8 memory. To estimate repertoire size and how much clonotype sharing occurs between individuals, the study deeply sequenced the blood TCR repertoires of several healthy adults. To increase sequencing depth and limit assay-specific biases, TCR repertoire library preparation and sequencing were carried out by different laboratories using diverse techniques. Each donor's leukapheresis produced roughly between roughly 0.85 and 9.5 billion PBMCs.

Here is what the overall study found, with its caveats: When several donors were compared, the shared fraction of clonotypes was roughly 5% for naive CD4, approximately 3.3% for naive CD8, 2% to 2.5% for memory CD4, and 0.35% to 0.5% for memory CD8. Sampling was restricted to blood, and TCR repertoires in tissues likely differ from the TCR repertoires found in blood. Rarefaction of sorted-subset datasets indicated incomplete sequencing despite the large sequencing depth. Pairwise subsampling led to the expectation that sequencing depth would affect the degree of clonotype sharing among donors. Compared with non-shared clonotypes, the clonotypes found in all four sorted-subset donors had higher generation probabilities. Because the study included only a small number of donors, the genetic and exposure-history diversity represented was limited. Larger estimated clonotype richness was generally found for naive subsets than for memory subsets.

The source of this sequence is a young woman in good health. The sequencing input was memory CD4+ T cells sorted from blood. The intended sense of this specimen's cell subset or site label: CD45RA-negative fraction.

The DNA sequence follows: TGTGCCTGCCCGACTAGCTCCGGCGCCAATGAGCAGTTCTTC. It codes for CACPTSSGANEQFF. The chain was built from TRBV30 and TRBJ2-1; TRBD2 lines up with 7 middle nucleotides. As encoded in the germline V gene (reference sequence), CDR1 is GTSNPN while CDR2 is SVGIG. Trimming accounts for 6 bases at V and 6 bases at J, while the number of junction bases matched to no gene is 11. The CDR3 measures 14 amino acids from cysteine to phenylalanine. The DNA shown is the 42-base CDR3, in frame from base 1.